The 18 T cell receptor beta chains reported below all come from one sample, sequenced in a study of OX40 agonist ivuxolimab in advanced cancers. The assay was immunoSEQ multiplex PCR, and TCRdb's table has in-frame clones only and misses some. The sample holds 65,000 to 75,000 clones, around 88% seen once. Specimen: CD4+ or CD8+ T cells sorted from blood, collected in a trial of the OX40 agonist ivuxolimab. The receptor set was obtained from an adult with an advanced solid tumor such as melanoma, head and neck, liver or kidney cancer.

The chain uses TRBV6-5 and TRBJ2-1, with 7 bases fitting TRBD1. Germline lookup yields CDR1 MNHEY and CDR2 SVGAGI. Trimming cost V 6 bases and J 15 bases; bases outside gene matches: 20. There are 15 residues in the CDR3. The CDR3 bases are TGTGCCAGCAGAGAATTAGGGGGCGTACCCACATCCAGGTTCTTC. Its protein is CASRELGGVPTSRFF.

This chain connects TRBV5-1 to TRBJ2-5; no definite D call. Trimming took off 4 bases at V and 2 bases at J, with 9 bases between the two ends. In germline, CDR1 is SGHRS, CDR2 YFSETQ. The CDR3 loop spans 13 amino acids. DNA for the CDR3: TGCGCCAGCAGCCCCACCCCGCAAGAGACCCAGTACTTC. This encodes CASSPTPQETQYF.

The chain is built from TRBV29-1 and TRBJ1-3; D is possibly TRBD1 (5 bases). Looked up from germline, CDR1 is SQVTM and CDR2 is ANQGSEA. This CDR3 spans 13 amino acids. Deletions cut 6 bases from V and 4 bases from J, with 13 bases between. CDR3: CSVLGAAGNTIYF. In nucleotides, the CDR3 is TGCAGCGTATTAGGGGCAGCAGGAAACACCATATATTTT.

The chain uses TRBV5-1 and TRBJ1-1; D is uncertain. The length of the CDR3 is 13 residues. V lost 0 bases, J lost 1 base, and 4 bases lay in between. Germline V gene data show CDR1 as SGHRS and CDR2 as YFSETQ. CDR3 nucleotides: TGCGCCAGCAGCTTGGCTGGGAACACTGAAGCTTTCTTT. Translation: CASSLAGNTEAFF.

The DNA of the CDR3 is TGTGCCAGCAGCTTAAGGGGCGGGACAGCGGTGGGAGAGACCCAGTACTTC. Protein: CASSLRGGTAVGETQYF. The chain couples TRBV7-2 to TRBJ2-5; D may be TRBD1 (7 bases). Trimming pared 2 bases from V and 4 bases from J, leaving 20 bases between. CDR3 length: 17 amino acids. From germline, CDR1 is SGHTA and CDR2 FQGNSA. The full variable domain, its missing parts supplied by reference TRBV7-2 and TRBJ2-5, is GAGVSQSPSNKVTEKGKDVELRCDPISGHTALYWYRQSLGQGLEFLIYFQGNSAPDKSGLPSDRFSAERTGGSVSTLTIQRTQQEDSAVYLCASSLRGGTAVGETQYFGPGTRLLVL.

This clone was found once. The chain has TRBV2 and TRBJ2-3, with 7 bases fitting TRBD1. Losses at the gene ends were 6 bases for V and 0 bases for J; bases not matched to a gene: 6. Germline CDR1 is SNHLY and CDR2 is FYNNEI. The CDR3 runs 15 residues. The CDR3, as DNA: TGTGCCAGCAGACAGGGGAAACAAAGCACAGATACGCAGTATTTT. It encodes CASRQGKQSTDTQYF.

V gene TRBV10-1 combines with J gene TRBJ1-2; 7 bases agree with TRBD1. CDR1 is WNHNN and CDR2 is SYGVQD in the germline V gene (reference sequence). Trimming took 6 bases from V and 2 from J; bases not matched to a gene: 3. The CDR3 has 13 amino acids. The CDR3 protein is CASSKTGNYGYTF. DNA of the CDR3: TGCGCCAGCAGCAAGACAGGGAACTATGGCTACACCTTC.

Remarks on this clone: Compared with germline, one end of the junction differs, possibly owing to a read error. This sequence joins TRBV4-1 and TRBJ1-6; D remains unclear. The CDR3 contains 13 residues. CDR1 MGHRA and CDR2 YSYEKL come from the germline V gene. In nucleotides, the CDR3 is TGCGCCAGCAGCCAATTGTATAGTTCACCCCTCCACTTT. The encoded protein is CASSQLYSSPLHF.

In DNA, the CDR3 is TGTGCCAGCACCACAGCATCCGGGTATGGCTACACCTTC. This gives the protein CASTTASGYGYTF. This chain uses TRBV6-1 with TRBJ1-2; unclear D gene. The CDR3 is made up of 13 amino acids. Trimming removed 7 bases from V and 5 bases from J, with 14 bases in between. Germline CDR1 MNHNS, CDR2 SASEGT.

The chain carries TRBV19 and TRBJ2-1; D is ambiguous. The CDR3 has 11 amino acids. Germline V gene lookup returns CDR1 LNHDA and CDR2 SQIVND (reference sequence). Trimming left V 9 bases short and J 4 bases short, with 7 bases between. The chain's CDR3 is CASRAYNEQFF. The CDR3 DNA sequence: TGTGCCAGCCGGGCTTACAATGAGCAGTTCTTC.

V gene TRBV19 combines with J gene TRBJ1-2; 7 nucleotides line up with TRBD1. The germline gives CDR1 LNHDA, CDR2 SQIVND (reference sequence). CDR3 length: 14 residues. The trim removed 3 bases at V and 8 bases at J, leaving 9 bases unmatched. The CDR3: CASSIERGQMGYTF. The CDR3 DNA reads as TGTGCCAGTAGTATCGAGAGGGGGCAGATGGGCTACACCTTC.

J is TRBJ2-7 and V is TRBV10-3; 10 bases agree with TRBD2. Germline assignment: CDR1 ENHRY and CDR2 SYGVKD. The junction had 5 bases not matched to a gene; V was cut back by 3 bases and J by 6 bases. The CDR3 is 14 amino acids. The CDR3 coding sequence is TGTGCCATCAGTGATTTGGCTAGCGGGGGCGAGCAGTACTTC. Encoded protein: CAISDLASGGEQYF.

The rearrangement uses TRBV7-6 and TRBJ2-5; 9 bases map to TRBD1. V gave up 4 bases and J gave up 4 bases; unmatched junction bases: 10. CDR1 and CDR2 (germline): SGHVS, FNYEAQ. The CDR3 extends over 16 amino acids. CDR3 DNA sequence: TGTGCCAGCAGCTCCCTTGGGACAGGGTGGCGAGAGACCCAGTACTTC. Amino acids: CASSSLGTGWRETQYF. The whole variable domain, filled in from reference TRBV7-6 and TRBJ2-5, reads GAGVSQSPRYKVTKRGQDVALRCDPISGHVSLYWYRQALGQGPEFLTYFNYEAQQDKSGLPNDRFSAERPEGSISTLTIQRTEQRDSAMYRCASSSLGTGWRETQYFGPGTRLLVL.

The chain combines TRBV29-1 with TRBJ2-5; 8 bases are a match to TRBD1. CDR1 and CDR2 (germline): SQVTM, ANQGSEA. The V and J ends lost 6 bases and 4 bases, in that order; junction bases with no gene match: 13. The length of the CDR3 is 15 residues. The CDR3 nucleotides read TGCAGCGTAGCTACCGGGACAGGACGGTCAGAGACCCAGTACTTC. This gives the protein CSVATGTGRSETQYF.

The J gene is TRBJ2-3, the V gene TRBV5-4; no clear D gene. The CDR3 runs to 13 residues. The V and J ends lost 7 bases and 3 bases respectively, with 12 bases between them. Germline V gene sequence: CDR1 SGHNT, CDR2 YYREEE (reference sequence). This chain's CDR3 is CASRSGGTDTQYF. The CDR3 bases are TGTGCCAGCCGATCGGGTGGGACAGATACGCAGTATTTT.

The CDR3 DNA sequence: TGTGCCAGTAGTACTTCTATTAATGAGCAGTTCTTC. Its protein is CASSTSINEQFF. The V gene is TRBV19, the J gene TRBJ2-1; D gene unclear. Germline lookup yields CDR1 LNHDA and CDR2 SQIVND (reference sequence). With 4 bases removed from V and 7 bases from J, the gap between germline ends came to 8 bases. This CDR3 has 12 amino acids.

V is TRBV6-1 and J is TRBJ1-4; 8 positions match TRBD1. CDR3 size: 15 residues. After removal of 5 bases from V and 0 bases from J, the junction contained 2 bases not matched to a gene. Germline-derived CDR1 and CDR2 are MNHNS and SASEGT. CDR3: CASSMDRATNEKLFF. Here the CDR3 DNA reads TGTGCCAGCAGTATGGACAGGGCAACTAATGAAAAACTGTTTTTT.

The chain employs TRBV9 and TRBJ1-1; 8 bases are shared with TRBD1. This CDR3 has 14 amino acids. Germline CDR1 and CDR2: SGDLS and YYNGEE. V lost 4 bases, J lost 2 bases, and 4 bases stayed unmatched. The CDR3 DNA follows: TGTGCCAGCAGCTTCGACAGGGGAAACACTGAAGCTTTCTTT. Translated, it gives CASSFDRGNTEAFF.